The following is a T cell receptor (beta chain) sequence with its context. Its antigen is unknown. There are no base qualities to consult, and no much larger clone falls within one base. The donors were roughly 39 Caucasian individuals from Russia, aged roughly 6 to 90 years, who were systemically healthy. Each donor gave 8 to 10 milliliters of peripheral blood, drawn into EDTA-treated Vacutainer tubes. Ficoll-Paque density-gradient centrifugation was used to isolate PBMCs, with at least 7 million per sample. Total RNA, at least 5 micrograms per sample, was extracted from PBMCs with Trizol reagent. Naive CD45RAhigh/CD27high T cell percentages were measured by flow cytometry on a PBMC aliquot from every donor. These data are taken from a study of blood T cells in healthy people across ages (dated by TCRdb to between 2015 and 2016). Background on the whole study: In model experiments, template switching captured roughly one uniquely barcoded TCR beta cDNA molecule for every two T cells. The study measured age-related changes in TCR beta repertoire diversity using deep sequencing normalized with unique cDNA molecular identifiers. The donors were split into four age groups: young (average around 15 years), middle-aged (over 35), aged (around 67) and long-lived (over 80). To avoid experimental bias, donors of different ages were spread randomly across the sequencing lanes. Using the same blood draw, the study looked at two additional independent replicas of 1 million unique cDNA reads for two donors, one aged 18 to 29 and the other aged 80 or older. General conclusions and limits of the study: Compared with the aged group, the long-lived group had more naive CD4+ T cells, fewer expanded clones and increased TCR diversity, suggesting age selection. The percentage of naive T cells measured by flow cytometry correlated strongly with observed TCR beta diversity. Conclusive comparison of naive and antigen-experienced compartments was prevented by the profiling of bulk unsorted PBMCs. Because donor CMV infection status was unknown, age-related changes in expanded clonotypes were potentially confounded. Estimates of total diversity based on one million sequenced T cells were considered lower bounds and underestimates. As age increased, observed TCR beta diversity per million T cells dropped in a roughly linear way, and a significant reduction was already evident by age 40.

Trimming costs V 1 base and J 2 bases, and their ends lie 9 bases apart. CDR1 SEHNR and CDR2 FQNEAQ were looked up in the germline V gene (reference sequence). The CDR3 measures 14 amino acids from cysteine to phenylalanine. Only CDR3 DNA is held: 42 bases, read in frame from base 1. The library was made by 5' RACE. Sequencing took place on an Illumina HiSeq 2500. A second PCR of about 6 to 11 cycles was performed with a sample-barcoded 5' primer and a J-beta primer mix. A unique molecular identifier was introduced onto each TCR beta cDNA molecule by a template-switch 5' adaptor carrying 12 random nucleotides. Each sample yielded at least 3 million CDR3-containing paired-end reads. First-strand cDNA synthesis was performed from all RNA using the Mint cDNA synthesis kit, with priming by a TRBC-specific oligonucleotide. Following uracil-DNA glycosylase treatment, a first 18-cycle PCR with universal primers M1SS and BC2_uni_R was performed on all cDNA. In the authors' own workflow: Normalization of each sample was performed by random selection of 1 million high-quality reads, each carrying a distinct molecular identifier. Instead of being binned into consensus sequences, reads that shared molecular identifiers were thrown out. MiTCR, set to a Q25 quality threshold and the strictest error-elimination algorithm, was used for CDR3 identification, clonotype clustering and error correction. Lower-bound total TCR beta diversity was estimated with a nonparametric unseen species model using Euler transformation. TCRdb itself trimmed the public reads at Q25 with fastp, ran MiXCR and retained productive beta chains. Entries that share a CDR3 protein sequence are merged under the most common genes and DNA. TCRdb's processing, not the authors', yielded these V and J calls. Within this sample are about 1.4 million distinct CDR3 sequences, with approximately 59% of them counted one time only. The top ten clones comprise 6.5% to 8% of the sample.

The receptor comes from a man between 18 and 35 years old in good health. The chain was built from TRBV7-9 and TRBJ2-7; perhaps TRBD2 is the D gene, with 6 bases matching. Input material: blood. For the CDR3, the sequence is CASSLVSGPYEQYF. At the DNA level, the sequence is TGTGCCAGCAGCTTAGTTAGCGGACCCTACGAGCAGTACTTC.